Included here is one T cell receptor beta chain sequence, with context. It lacks a known antigen. Reads for this sample came from a NextSeq 550. The Human TCR Profiling Kit (MiLaboratory) was used to prepare UMI-labeled 5' RACE TRB cDNA libraries. cDNA synthesis used the entire amount of extracted RNA, and PCR amplification then used the entire amount of cDNA produced. The libraries were made side by side, with each library going through the same number of PCR cycles. The authors' pipeline ran thus. MIGEC and MiXCR extracted about 48,000 +/- 9,800 unique UMI-labeled TRB cDNA molecules per library, requiring at least two reads per UMI. An average of approximately 40,000 +/- 10,000 functional in-frame TRB CDR3 nucleotide clonotypes without stop codons was found per library. Diversity metrics, including normalized Shannon-Wiener and Chao1, were computed in VDJtools after downsampling to 5000 UMI-labeled TRB molecules per sample. Clonotype-size-weighted physicochemical properties of the central five CDR3 residues (interaction energy, strength, volume and Kidera factor 4) were computed in VDJtools. After TCRdb reprocessed the reads, each CDR3 protein sequence was kept as one row, without DNA. These V and J calls derive from TCRdb rather than the authors' analysis. This specimen's table enumerates around 57,000 distinct CDR3 sequences. Jointly, the top ten make up roughly a quarter of the sample.

Each CD8+ T cell subset was flow-sorted in triplicate, with approximately 300,000 cells per subset placed directly into RLT lysis buffer. Standard density gradient centrifugation was used to isolate peripheral blood mononuclear cells from buffy coats. Total RNA was extracted from sorted cells with an RNeasy Mini Kit. From the germline V gene, CDR1 is SQVTM and CDR2 is ANQGSEA. The CDR3 contains 12 residues, cysteine and phenylalanine counted. No DNA was logged. This specimen belongs to a study of CXCR3-negative and CXCR3-positive naive CD8 T cells (dated by TCRdb to the late 2010s). A note on the overall study: In total, about 150 million TRB reads were obtained, which works out to roughly 1.5 +/- 0.3 million reads per library. Diversity and physicochemical repertoire analyses were performed on 11 donors pooled from two independent experiments. Naive subsets from several donors and memory cells from 3 donors were included in the TRBV-TRBJ cluster analysis. General findings and caveats noted by the study authors: Because surface CD5, which is linked to self-reactivity in mice, was comparable between the naive subsets, TCR interaction strength was also inferred from TRB CDR3 physicochemical properties. Repertoire diversity was comparably high in both naive subsets but much lower in memory CD8+ T cells. CXCR3 expression partially decreased after cryopreservation, so most assays used freshly isolated PBMCs. Similar TRBV-TRBJ usage was shown by naive CXCR3-negative and CXCR3-positive cells from the same donor, whereas distinct patterns were shown by memory cells.

The chain couples TRBV29-1 to TRBJ1-1; TCRdb indicates TRBD1, and absent DNA this call remains unverified. The clonotype originates from a human donor in good health. Some clones in this sample may be carry-over from other donors' samples. Sequencing was performed on memory CD8+ T cells from blood. The label giving this sample's cell subset or site can be read as: conventional CD8+ memory T cells (TMEM), sorted as controls. The CDR3 sequence is CSVPQSNTEAFF.